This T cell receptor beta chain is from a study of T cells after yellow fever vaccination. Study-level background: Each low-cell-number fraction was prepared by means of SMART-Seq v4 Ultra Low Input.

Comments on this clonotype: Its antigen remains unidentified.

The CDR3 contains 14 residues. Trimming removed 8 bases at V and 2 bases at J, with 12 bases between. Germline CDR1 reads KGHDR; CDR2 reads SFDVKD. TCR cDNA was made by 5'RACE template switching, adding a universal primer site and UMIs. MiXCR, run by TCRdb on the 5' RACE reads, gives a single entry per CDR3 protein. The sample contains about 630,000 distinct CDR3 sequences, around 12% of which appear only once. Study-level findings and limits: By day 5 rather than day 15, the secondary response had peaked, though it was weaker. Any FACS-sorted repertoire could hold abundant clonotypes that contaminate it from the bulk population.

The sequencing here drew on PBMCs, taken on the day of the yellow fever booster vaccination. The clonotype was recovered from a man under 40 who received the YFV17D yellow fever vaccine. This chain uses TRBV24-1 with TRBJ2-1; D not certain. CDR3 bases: TGTGCCACCACTCCTACGGAAACCTACAATGAGCAGTTCTTC. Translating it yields CATTPTETYNEQFF.